The next 13 T cell receptor beta chains were all read from a single sample in a study of blood T cell repertoires in COVID-19. Using immunoSEQ multiplex PCR, the repertoire was profiled, and TCRdb retains in-frame clones only, with some absent. This table holds around 94,000 clones, more than 85% found once. Material: peripheral blood. These receptors all stem from a man aged 45 to 65 with active or convalescent COVID-19.

The chain links TRBV5-6 to TRBJ2-3, with 7 positions matching TRBD1. Germline V gives CDR1 SGHDT, CDR2 YYEEEE. This CDR3 has 17 amino acids. V dropped 1 base and J dropped 9; count of bases not matched to a gene: 17. The CDR3 region has the DNA TGTGCCAGCAGCTTGCCCCAACCGACAGGGATGGGACACACGCAGTATTTT. It encodes CASSLPQPTGMGHTQYF.

This chain connects TRBV2 to TRBJ2-1; no clear D. This CDR3 region has 12 residues. Trimming pared 4 bases from V and 6 bases from J, leaving 7 bases between. Germline loops: CDR1 SNHLY, CDR2 FYNNEI. This CDR3 is CASSGQSNEQFF. The CDR3 nucleotides read TGTGCCAGCAGTGGGCAGTCCAATGAGCAGTTCTTC. Using reference TRBV2 and TRBJ2-1 for the parts outside the CDR3, the full variable domain is EPEVTQTPSHQVTQMGQEVILRCVPISNHLYFYWYRQILGQKVEFLVSFYNNEISEKSEIFDDQFSVERPDGSNFTLKIRSTKLEDSAMYFCASSGQSNEQFFGPGTRLTVL.

This rearrangement joins TRBV7-2 to TRBJ1-4; D gene ambiguous. V was cut by 3 bases and J by 2 bases, with 10 bases left in between. This CDR3 comprises 15 residues. Per germline, CDR1 SGHTA and CDR2 FQGNSA. The chain's CDR3 is CASSLSRGTNEKLFF. CDR3 in DNA: TGTGCCAGCAGCTTGAGCCGAGGGACTAATGAAAAACTGTTTTTT.

The genes are TRBV7-6 and TRBJ2-2, with 7 bases identical to TRBD2. Trimming at V came to 5 bases and at J to 1 base, leaving 7 bases not matched to a gene. The CDR3 is made up of 16 amino acids. Germline V gene sequence: CDR1 SGHVS, CDR2 FNYEAQ. The CDR3 DNA sequence: TGTGCCAGCAGCCCCAGGACGGGGGGGAACACCGGGGAGCTGTTTTTT. This sequence encodes CASSPRTGGNTGELFF.

The J gene is TRBJ2-1, the V gene TRBV29-1; D might be TRBD2 (5 bases). The CDR3 contains 18 residues. V was clipped by 3 bases and J by 0 bases, with 21 bases between them. Germline V lookup: CDR1 SQVTM, CDR2 ANQGSEA. This chain's CDR3 is CSVEFRYGPGSSYNEQFF. The CDR3 DNA reads TGCAGCGTTGAGTTTCGATATGGACCGGGAAGCTCCTACAATGAGCAGTTCTTC.

This clone was counted only a few times. The chain carries TRBV2 and TRBJ1-5; 8 bases align to TRBD1. The CDR3 has 17 residues. CDR1 and CDR2 from the germline V gene are SNHLY and FYNNEI. With V trimmed by 7 bases and J by 2 bases, 13 bases remained unmatched. CDR3 coding DNA: TGTGCCAGCACCACGATTCAGGACAGGGTGGGCAATCAGCCCCAGCATTTT. It yields the protein CASTTIQDRVGNQPQHF.

This clone occurred a few times. The chain combines TRBV19 with TRBJ1-1, with 8 bases that match TRBD1. Germline CDR1 and CDR2: LNHDA and SQIVND (reference sequence). The V segment lost 1 base and the J segment 0 bases; nucleotides outside the gene matches: 4. CDR3 length: 16 residues. CDR3 protein: CASSIGQGAMNTEAFF. The CDR3 DNA reads as TGTGCCAGTAGTATAGGGCAGGGGGCAATGAACACTGAAGCTTTCTTT.

The rearrangement joins TRBV7-9 to TRBJ2-3; TRBD1 matches at 9 bases. J gave up 0 bases and V 5 bases, and 6 bases lay outside the gene matches. The CDR3 spans 16 residues. Per germline, CDR1 SEHNR and CDR2 FQNEAQ (reference sequence). This CDR3 is CASSPGQGKSTDTQYF. For the CDR3, the DNA is TGTGCCAGCAGCCCCGGACAGGGGAAGAGCACAGATACGCAGTATTTT.

V and J are TRBV4-1 and TRBJ1-1; D may be TRBD1 (5 bases). There are 13 residues in the CDR3. CDR1 is MGHRA, CDR2 YSYEKL, per germline. Trimming left V 1 base short and J 4 bases short, with 7 bases between. The CDR3 loop reads CASSQGRATEAFF. CDR3 in DNA: TGCGCCAGCAGCCAAGGCAGGGCCACTGAAGCTTTCTTT.

This sequence joins TRBV24-1 and TRBJ1-6; D possibly corresponds to TRBD1 (5 bases). CDR3 size: 16 residues. The germline V gene has CDR1 KGHDR and CDR2 SFDVKD. Trimming removed 0 bases at V and 2 bases at J, with 7 bases between. In DNA, the CDR3 is TGTGCCACCAGTGATTTGCCAGGGACCTATAATTCACCCCTCCACTTT. Protein product: CATSDLPGTYNSPLHF.

The CDR3 reads CAIRVAGAYEQYF. The DNA for the CDR3 is TGTGCCATCAGGGTAGCGGGAGCTTACGAGCAGTACTTC. This sequence joins TRBV10-3 and TRBJ2-7; TRBD2 aligns across 9 bases. V shed 6 bases, J shed 4 bases, and the junction held 4 bases outside the gene matches. The CDR3 consists of 13 residues. CDR1 and CDR2 (germline): ENHRY, SYGVKD.

This chain links TRBV30 with TRBJ1-2, with TRBD1 matching 9 bases. Germline V CDR1 and CDR2: GTSNPN, SVGIG (reference sequence). The V segment lost 6 bases and the J segment 4 bases; nucleotides outside the gene matches: 6. The CDR3 contains 13 residues. CDR3 nucleotides: TGTGCCTGCCCCCGGGACAGGGTCTATGGCTACACCTTC. This sequence encodes CACPRDRVYGYTF. Supplemented by reference TRBV30 and TRBJ1-2, the full variable domain reads SQTIHQWPATLVQPVGSPLSLECTVEGTSNPNLYWYRQAAGRGLQLLFYSVGIGQISSEVPQNLSASRPQDRQFILSSKKLLLSDSGFYLCACPRDRVYGYTFGSGTRLTVV.

The rearrangement uses TRBV6-2 or TRBV6-3 and TRBJ1-1; 7 positions agree with TRBD1. Trimming removed 6 bases from V and 4 bases from J; junction bases left unmatched: 8. This CDR3 contains 14 residues. Per the germline V gene, CDR1 is MNHEY and CDR2 is SVGEGT. The chain's CDR3 is CASSLGGSGTEAFF. In DNA form, the CDR3 reads TGTGCCAGCAGCCTAGGGGGCTCAGGCACTGAAGCTTTCTTT.